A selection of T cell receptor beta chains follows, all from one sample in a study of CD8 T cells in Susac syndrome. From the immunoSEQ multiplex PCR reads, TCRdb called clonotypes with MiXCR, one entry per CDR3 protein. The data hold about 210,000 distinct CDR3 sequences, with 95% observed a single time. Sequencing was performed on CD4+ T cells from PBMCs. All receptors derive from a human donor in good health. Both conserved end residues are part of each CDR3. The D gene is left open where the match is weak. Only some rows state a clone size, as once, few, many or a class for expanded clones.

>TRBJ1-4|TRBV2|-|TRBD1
CASSDGTGGNEKLFF
TGTGCCAGCAGTGACGGGACAGGGGGAAATGAAAAACTGTTTTTT
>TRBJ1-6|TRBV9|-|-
CASSPGHGLRSPLHF
TGTGCCAGCAGCCCGGGACACGGGTTGAGGTCACCCCTCCACTTT
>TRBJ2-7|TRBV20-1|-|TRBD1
CSAGKTGAYEQYF
TGCAGTGCTGGAAAGACAGGGGCCTACGAGCAGTACTTC
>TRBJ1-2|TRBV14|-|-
CASFPYTF
TGTGCCAGCTTTCCCTACACCTTC
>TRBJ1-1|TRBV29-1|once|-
CSVEVAYTEAFF
TGCAGCGTTGAAGTGGCGTACACTGAAGCTTTCTTT
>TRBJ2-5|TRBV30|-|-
CARSGTEIGETQYF
TGTGCTCGTTCCGGGACCGAGATAGGGGAGACCCAGTACTTC
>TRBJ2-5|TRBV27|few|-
CASSSDRGGTQYF
TGTGCCAGCAGTTCCGACCGTGGGGGGACCCAGTACTTC
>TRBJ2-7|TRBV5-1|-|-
CASSLTSSYEQYF
TGCGCCAGCTCCTTAACCAGTAGCTACGAGCAGTACTTC
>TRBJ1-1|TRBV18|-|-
CASSKTNTEAFF
TGTGCCAGCTCCAAGACAAACACTGAAGCTTTCTTT
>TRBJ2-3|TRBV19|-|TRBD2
CASTSGRGVTDTQYF
TGTGCCAGTACATCCGGGCGGGGGGTCACGGATACGCAGTATTTT
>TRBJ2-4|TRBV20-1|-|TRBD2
CSAGPPGGAKNIQYF
TGCAGTGCTGGCCCTCCGGGGGGAGCCAAAAACATTCAGTACTTC
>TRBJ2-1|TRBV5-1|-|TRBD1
CASRGQINYNEQFF
TGCGCCAGCCGGGGACAGATAAACTACAATGAGCAGTTCTTC
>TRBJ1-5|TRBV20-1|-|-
CSARDSGTPVLAQHF
TGCAGTGCTAGAGATTCCGGGACACCGGTACTGGCCCAGCATTTT
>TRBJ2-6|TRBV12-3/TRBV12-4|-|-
CASSLTWGSGANVLTF
TGTGCCAGCAGTTTAACGTGGGGTTCGGGGGCCAACGTCCTGACTTTC
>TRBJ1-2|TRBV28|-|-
CASREPGRGYTF
TGTGCCAGCAGAGAACCGGGACGAGGCTACACCTTC
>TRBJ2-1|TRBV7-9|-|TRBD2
CASSSRLAGAWHEQFF
TGTGCCAGCAGCTCCCGACTAGCGGGAGCGTGGCATGAGCAGTTCTTC
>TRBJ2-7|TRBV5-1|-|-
CASSPGRTGSYEQYF
TGCGCCAGCAGCCCTGGCCGCACTGGCAGCTACGAGCAGTACTTC
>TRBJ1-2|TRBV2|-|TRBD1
CASGRRTGAYGYTF
TGTGCCAGCGGAAGGAGGACAGGCGCCTATGGCTACACCTTC
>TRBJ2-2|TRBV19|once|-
CASRTRSSPTGELFF
TGTGCCAGTAGAACTAGGTCGAGTCCCACCGGGGAGCTGTTTTTT
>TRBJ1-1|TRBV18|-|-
CASSPIPAMNTEAFF
TGTGCCAGCTCACCAATTCCAGCTATGAACACTGAAGCTTTCTTT
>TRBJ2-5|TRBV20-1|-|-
CSASVDGGAQETQYF
TGCAGTGCTTCCGTGGATGGGGGGGCGCAAGAGACCCAGTACTTC
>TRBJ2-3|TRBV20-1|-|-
CSAPGTISTDTQYF
TGCAGTGCTCCCGGGACGATCAGCACAGATACGCAGTATTTT
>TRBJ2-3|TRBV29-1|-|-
CSVVRPDSTDTQYF
TGCAGCGTTGTCAGGCCGGACTCCACAGATACGCAGTATTTT
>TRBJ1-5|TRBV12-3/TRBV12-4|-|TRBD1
CASSSGTGGFNQPQHF
TGTGCCAGCAGCTCGGGGACAGGGGGCTTCAATCAGCCCCAGCATTTT
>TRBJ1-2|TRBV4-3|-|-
CASSQEVQRQQYYGYTF
TGCGCCAGCAGCCAAGAAGTGCAGAGACAGCAGTACTATGGCTACACCTTC
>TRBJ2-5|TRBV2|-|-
CASRQGLKETQYF
TGTGCCAGCAGACAGGGATTAAAAGAGACCCAGTACTTC
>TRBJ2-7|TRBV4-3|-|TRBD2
CASSSEAERGEEQYF
TGCGCCAGCAGCTCCGAAGCGGAGCGGGGGGAGGAGCAGTACTTC
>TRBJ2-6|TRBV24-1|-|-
CATSDSKGSGANVLTF
TGTGCCACCAGTGATTCCAAGGGCTCTGGGGCCAACGTCCTGACTTTC
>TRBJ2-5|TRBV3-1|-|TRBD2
CASSQLRTSGRETQYF
TGTGCCAGCAGCCAACTAAGGACTAGCGGGAGAGAGACCCAGTACTTC
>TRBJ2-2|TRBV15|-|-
CATSRGASGTFGGELFF
TGTGCCACCAGCAGAGGAGCCTCCGGGACATTCGGCGGGGAGCTGTTTTTT
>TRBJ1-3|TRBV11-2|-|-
CASSSNRDTSGSYF
TGTGCCAGCAGCTCAAACCGGGACACCTCGGGTTCGTATTTT
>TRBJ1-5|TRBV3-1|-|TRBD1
CASSGGTGSSQPQHF
TGTGCCAGCAGCGGAGGGACAGGTAGTTCTCAGCCCCAGCATTTT
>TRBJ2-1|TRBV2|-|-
CASSPLSWGRDEQFF
TGTGCCAGCAGTCCCCTCAGCTGGGGGCGGGATGAGCAGTTCTTC
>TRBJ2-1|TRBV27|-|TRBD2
CASSLRLAGGDEQFF
TGTGCCAGCAGTTTAAGGCTAGCGGGAGGTGATGAGCAGTTCTTC
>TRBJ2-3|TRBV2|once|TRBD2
CASRMGGSVYF
TGTGCCAGCAGGATGGGAGGGTCGGTGTATTTT
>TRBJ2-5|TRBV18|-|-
CASSRNQGTQETQYF
TGTGCCAGCTCACGCAATCAGGGAACTCAAGAGACCCAGTACTTC
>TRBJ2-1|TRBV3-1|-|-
CASSQGSVSSYNEQFF
TGTGCCAGCAGCCAAGGGTCAGTGAGCTCCTACAATGAGCAGTTCTTC
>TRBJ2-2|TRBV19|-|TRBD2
CASSRTSGDTGELFF
TGTGCCAGTAGTAGGACTAGCGGGGACACCGGGGAGCTGTTTTTT
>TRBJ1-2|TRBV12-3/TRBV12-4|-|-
CASTPRAGRDGYTF
TGTGCCAGCACCCCCAGGGCAGGGAGGGATGGCTACACCTTC
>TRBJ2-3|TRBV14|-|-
CASSQNPADTQYF
TGTGCCAGCAGCCAAAACCCAGCGGATACGCAGTATTTT
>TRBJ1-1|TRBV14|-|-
CASSQGGNTEAFF
TGTGCCAGCAGCCAGGGAGGTAACACTGAAGCTTTCTTT
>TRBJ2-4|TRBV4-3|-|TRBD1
CASSQTGGPLNIQYF
TGCGCCAGCAGCCAGACAGGGGGCCCTTTAAACATTCAGTACTTC
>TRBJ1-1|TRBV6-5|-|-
CASSYSTGASKNTEAFF
TGTGCCAGCAGTTACTCGACGGGGGCCTCGAAGAACACTGAAGCTTTCTTT
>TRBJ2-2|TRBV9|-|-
CASSARGYGELFF
TGTGCCAGCAGCGCCAGGGGTTACGGGGAGCTGTTTTTT
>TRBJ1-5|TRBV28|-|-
CASSFMSQPQHF
TGTGCCAGCAGTTTTATGAGTCAGCCCCAGCATTTT